This TCR beta chain was sequenced for a study of T cells in Graves' hyperthyroidism and ophthalmopathy. Per the germline V gene, CDR1 is DFQATT and CDR2 is SNEGSKA (reference sequence). Trimming at V came to 3 bases and at J to 8 bases, leaving 7 bases not matched to a gene. The CDR3 is 13 amino acids. This clonotype was observed at least ten times. Amplification targeted TCR beta CDR3 regions from RNA transcripts. First-round RT-PCR of the TCR CDR3 relied on the HTBI primer set. TCRdb reprocessed the multiplex PCR reads with MiXCR, giving one entry per CDR3 protein. The sample records about 400,000 distinct CDR3 sequences, 15% to 18% being singletons. Exclusion followed for patients with uncontrolled infection, other autoimmune disease, pregnancy or lactation.

The chain uses TRBV20-1 and TRBJ1-2; TRBD1 matches 9 bases. The TCR sequence derives from a woman between 18 and 29 years old with Graves' hyperthyroidism. The specimen sequenced was blood. The CDR3 region is CSARGQGAWGYTF. The CDR3 DNA reads as TGCAGTGCTAGGGGACAGGGTGCGTGGGGCTACACCTTC.